This T cell receptor beta chain is drawn from a study of cytomegalovirus exposure and HLA in healthy donors. The PCR used 60 Vbeta and 13 Jbeta primers. In the study's own analysis: In a later analysis, some 10 million of about 80 million unique beta chains occurred in at least two donors. Assay: immunoSEQ multiplex PCR; the TCRdb copy retains only in-frame clones and omits some. That table gives V, J and clone size, and the DNA gave D and trimming. The repertoire table contains some 43,000 clones. About this clone: The antigen is not known.

Germline V gives CDR1 MNHEY, CDR2 SMNVEV (reference sequence). V lost 6 bases to trimming and J lost 9 bases; unmatched junction nucleotides: 5. The CDR3 is 13 residues long. Study-level findings and limits: Sequencing probably produced one cluster of sequence variants that were highly shared.

The TCR originated in a woman in her 30s in good health and CMV-seronegative. V is TRBV27 and J is TRBJ2-1, with TRBD2 identical over 10 bases. Sequencing used PBMCs. The CDR3 DNA reads as TGTGCCAGCAGGCTAGCGGGAGAAATTGAGCAGTTCTTC. As protein: CASRLAGEIEQFF.